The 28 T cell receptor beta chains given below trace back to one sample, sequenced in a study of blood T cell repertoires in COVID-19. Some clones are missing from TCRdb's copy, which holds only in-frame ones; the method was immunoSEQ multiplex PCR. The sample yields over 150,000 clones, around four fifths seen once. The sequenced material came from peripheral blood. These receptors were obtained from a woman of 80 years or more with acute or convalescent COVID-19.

As DNA, the CDR3 is TGTGCCAGCAGTGAATACGGGAATTTAATCAATGAGCAGTTCTTC. This codes for CASSEYGNLINEQFF. This chain uses TRBV25-1 with TRBJ2-1, with D tentatively TRBD2 (5 bases). CDR3 length: 15 residues. Trimming removed 0 bases at V and 6 bases at J, with 12 bases between. The germline V gene encodes CDR1 MGHDK and CDR2 SYGVNS.

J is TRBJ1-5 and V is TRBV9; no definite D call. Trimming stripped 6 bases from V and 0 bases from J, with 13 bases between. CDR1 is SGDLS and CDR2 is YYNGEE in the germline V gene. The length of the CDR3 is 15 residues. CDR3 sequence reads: CASTVELNSNQPQHF. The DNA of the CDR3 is TGTGCCAGCACGGTTGAGCTTAATAGCAATCAGCCCCAGCATTTT. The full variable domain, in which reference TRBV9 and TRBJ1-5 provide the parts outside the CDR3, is DSGVTQTPKHLITATGQRVTLRCSPRSGDLSVYWYQQSLDQGLQFLIQYYNGEERAKGNILERFSAQQFPDLHSELNLSSLELGDSALYFCASTVELNSNQPQHFGDGTRLSIL.

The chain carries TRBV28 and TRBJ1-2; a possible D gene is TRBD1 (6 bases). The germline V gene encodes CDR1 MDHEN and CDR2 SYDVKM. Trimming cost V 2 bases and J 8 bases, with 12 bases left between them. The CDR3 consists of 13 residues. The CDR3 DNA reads TGTGCCAGCAGTTTAGAGGGGGACCGGGGCTACACCTTC. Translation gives CASSLEGDRGYTF.

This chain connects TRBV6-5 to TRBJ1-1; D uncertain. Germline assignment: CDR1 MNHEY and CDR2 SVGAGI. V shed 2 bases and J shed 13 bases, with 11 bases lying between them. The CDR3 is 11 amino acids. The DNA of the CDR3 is TGTGCCAGCAGTTACAACCGGTACTATTTCTTT. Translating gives CASSYNRYYFF.

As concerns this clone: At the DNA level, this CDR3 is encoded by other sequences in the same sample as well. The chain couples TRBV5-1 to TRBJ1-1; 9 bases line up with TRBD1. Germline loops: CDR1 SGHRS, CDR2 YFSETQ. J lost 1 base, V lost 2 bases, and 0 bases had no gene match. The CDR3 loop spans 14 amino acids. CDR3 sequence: CASSLQGANTEAFF. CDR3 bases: TGCGCCAGCAGCTTACAGGGGGCGAACACTGAAGCTTTCTTT. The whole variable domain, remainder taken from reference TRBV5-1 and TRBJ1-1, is KAGVTQTPRYLIKTRGQQVTLSCSPISGHRSVSWYQQTPGQGLQFLFEYFSETQRNKGNFPGRFSGRQFSNSRSEMNVSTLELGDSALYLCASSLQGANTEAFFGQGTRLTVV.

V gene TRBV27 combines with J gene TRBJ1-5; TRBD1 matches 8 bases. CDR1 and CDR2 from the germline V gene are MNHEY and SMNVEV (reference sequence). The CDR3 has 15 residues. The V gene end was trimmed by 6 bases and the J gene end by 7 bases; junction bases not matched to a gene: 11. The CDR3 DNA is TGTGCCAGCAGCAAAACCGGACAGGGCCGACAGCCCCAGCATTTT. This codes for CASSKTGQGRQPQHF.

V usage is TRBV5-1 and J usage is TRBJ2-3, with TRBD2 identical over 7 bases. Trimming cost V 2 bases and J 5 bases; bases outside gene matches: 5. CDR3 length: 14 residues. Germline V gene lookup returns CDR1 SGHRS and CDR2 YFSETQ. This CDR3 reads CASSFPSGGDTQYF. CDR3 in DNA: TGCGCCAGCAGCTTCCCGTCGGGGGGAGATACGCAGTATTTT.

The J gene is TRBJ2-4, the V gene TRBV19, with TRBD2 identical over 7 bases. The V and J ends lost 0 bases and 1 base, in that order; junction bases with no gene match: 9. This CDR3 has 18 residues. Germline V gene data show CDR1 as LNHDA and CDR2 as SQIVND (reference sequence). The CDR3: CASSIDLGGDLAKNIQYF. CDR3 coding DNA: TGTGCCAGTAGTATAGATCTGGGAGGGGACTTGGCCAAAAACATTCAGTACTTC.

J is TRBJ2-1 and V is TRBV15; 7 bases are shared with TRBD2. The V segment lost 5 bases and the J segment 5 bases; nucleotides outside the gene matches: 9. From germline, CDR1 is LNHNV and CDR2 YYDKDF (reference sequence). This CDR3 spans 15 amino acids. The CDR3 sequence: CATSVEGTINNEQFF. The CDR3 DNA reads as TGTGCCACCAGCGTAGAAGGGACTATCAACAATGAGCAGTTCTTC.

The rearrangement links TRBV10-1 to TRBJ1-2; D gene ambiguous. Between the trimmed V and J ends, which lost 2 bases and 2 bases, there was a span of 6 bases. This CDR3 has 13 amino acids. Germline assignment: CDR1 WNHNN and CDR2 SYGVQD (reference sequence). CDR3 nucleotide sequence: TGCGCCAGCAGTGAGGAGCGGAACTATGGCTACACCTTC. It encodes CASSEERNYGYTF.

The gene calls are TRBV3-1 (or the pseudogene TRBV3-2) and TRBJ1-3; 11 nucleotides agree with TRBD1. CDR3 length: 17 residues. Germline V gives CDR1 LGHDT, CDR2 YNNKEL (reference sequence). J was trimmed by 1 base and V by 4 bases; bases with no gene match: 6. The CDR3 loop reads CASSPRDRGYSGNTIYF. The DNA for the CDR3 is TGTGCCAGCAGCCCGAGGGACAGGGGGTATTCTGGAAACACCATATATTTT.

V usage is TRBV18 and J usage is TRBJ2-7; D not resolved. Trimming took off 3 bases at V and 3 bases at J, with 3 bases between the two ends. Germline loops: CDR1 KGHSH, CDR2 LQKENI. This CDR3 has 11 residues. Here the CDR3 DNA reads TGTGCCAGCTCACCTAACTACGAGCAGTACTTC. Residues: CASSPNYEQYF.

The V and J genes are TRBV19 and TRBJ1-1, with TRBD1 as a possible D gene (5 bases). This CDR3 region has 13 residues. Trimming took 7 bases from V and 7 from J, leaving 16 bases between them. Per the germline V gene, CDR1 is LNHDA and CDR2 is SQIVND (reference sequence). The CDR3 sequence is CASTGGWGVEAFF. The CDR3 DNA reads TGTGCCAGTACAGGAGGTTGGGGGGTTGAAGCTTTCTTT.

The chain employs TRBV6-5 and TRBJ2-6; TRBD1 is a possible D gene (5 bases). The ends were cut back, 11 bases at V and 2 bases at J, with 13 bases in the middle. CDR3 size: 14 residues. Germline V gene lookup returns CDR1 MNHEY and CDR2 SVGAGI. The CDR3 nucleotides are TGTGCCGGAGAGCAGGGCCCTGGGGCCAACGTCCTGACTTTC. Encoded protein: CAGEQGPGANVLTF.

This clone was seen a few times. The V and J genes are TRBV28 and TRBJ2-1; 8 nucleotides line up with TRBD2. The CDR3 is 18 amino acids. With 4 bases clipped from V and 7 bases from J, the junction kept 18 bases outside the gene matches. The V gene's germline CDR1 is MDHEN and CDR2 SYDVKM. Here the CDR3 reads CASSSPTQAGARLNEQFF. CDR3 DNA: TGTGCCAGCAGTTCCCCTACTCAAGCGGGAGCACGACTTAATGAGCAGTTCTTC.

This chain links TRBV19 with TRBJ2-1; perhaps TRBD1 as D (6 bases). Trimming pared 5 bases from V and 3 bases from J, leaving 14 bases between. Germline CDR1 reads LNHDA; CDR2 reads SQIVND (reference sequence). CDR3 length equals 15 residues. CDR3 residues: CASSPEQGHYNEQFF. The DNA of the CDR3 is TGTGCCAGTAGTCCCGAGCAGGGACACTACAATGAGCAGTTCTTC.

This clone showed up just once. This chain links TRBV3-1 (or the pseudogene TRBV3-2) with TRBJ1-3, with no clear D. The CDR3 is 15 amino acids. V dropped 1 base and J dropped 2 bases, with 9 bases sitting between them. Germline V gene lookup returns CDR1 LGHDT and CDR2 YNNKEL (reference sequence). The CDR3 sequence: CASSQGWRTGNTIYF. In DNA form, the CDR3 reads TGTGCCAGCAGCCAAGGGTGGAGAACTGGAAACACCATATATTTT.

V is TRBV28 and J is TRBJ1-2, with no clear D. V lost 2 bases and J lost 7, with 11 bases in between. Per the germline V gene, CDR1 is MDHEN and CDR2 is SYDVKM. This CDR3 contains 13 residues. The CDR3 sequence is CASSLARDRGYTF. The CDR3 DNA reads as TGTGCCAGCAGTTTAGCCCGGGATCGTGGCTACACCTTC.

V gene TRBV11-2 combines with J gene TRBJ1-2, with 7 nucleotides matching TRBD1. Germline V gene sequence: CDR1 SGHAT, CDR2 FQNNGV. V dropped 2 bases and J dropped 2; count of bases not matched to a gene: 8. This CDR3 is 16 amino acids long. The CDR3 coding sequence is TGTGCCAGCAGCTTAACAGGGACAGTTCGAAACTATGGCTACACCTTC. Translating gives CASSLTGTVRNYGYTF.

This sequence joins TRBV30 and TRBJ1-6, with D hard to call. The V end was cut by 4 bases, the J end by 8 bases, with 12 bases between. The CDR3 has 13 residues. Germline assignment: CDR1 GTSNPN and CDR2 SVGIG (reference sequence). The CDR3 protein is CAWTNGRDSPLHF. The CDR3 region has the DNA TGTGCCTGGACTAATGGGAGGGATTCACCCCTCCACTTT.

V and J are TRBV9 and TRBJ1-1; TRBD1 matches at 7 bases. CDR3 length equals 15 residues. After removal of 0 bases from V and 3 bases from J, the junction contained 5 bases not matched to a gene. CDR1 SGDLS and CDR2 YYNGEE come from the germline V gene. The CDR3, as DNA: TGTGCCAGCAGCGTAGAGATAGGGGGCTACACTGAAGCTTTCTTT. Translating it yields CASSVEIGGYTEAFF.

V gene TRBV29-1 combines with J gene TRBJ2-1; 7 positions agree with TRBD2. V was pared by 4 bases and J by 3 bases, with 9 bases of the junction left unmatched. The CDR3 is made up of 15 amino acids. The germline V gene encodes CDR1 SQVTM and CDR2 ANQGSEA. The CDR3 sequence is CSVVWGGSGYNEQFF. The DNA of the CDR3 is TGCAGCGTTGTCTGGGGCGGGAGCGGCTACAATGAGCAGTTCTTC.

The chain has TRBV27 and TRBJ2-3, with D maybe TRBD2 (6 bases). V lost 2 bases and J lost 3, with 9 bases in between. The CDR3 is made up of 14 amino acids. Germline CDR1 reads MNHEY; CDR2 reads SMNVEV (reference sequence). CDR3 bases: TGTGCCAGCAGTTTAGCGGGACCAACAGATACGCAGTATTTT. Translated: CASSLAGPTDTQYF.

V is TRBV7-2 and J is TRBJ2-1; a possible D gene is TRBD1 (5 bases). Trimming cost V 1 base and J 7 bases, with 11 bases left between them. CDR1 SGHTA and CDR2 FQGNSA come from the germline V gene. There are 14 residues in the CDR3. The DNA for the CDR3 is TGTGCCAGCAGCTTAGACAGGCGTCCGAATGAGCAGTTCTTC. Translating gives CASSLDRRPNEQFF.

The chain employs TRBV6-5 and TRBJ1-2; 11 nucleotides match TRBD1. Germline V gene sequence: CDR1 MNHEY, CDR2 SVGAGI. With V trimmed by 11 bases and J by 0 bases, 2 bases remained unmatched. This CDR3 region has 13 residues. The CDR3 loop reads CAGQGAPNYGYTF. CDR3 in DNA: TGTGCCGGACAGGGGGCGCCTAACTATGGCTACACCTTC.

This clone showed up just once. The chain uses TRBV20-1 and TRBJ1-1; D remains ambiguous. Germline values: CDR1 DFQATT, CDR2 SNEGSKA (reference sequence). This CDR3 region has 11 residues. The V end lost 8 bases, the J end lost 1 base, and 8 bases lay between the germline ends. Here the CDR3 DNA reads TGCAGTATTCCGGGGAACACTGAAGCTTTCTTT. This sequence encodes CSIPGNTEAFF.

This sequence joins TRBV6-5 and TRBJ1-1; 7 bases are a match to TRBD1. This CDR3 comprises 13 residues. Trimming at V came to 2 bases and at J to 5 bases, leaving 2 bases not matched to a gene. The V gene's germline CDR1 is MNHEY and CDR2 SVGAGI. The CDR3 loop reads CASSYAGGTEAFF. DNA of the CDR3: TGTGCCAGCAGTTACGCAGGGGGTACTGAAGCTTTCTTT.

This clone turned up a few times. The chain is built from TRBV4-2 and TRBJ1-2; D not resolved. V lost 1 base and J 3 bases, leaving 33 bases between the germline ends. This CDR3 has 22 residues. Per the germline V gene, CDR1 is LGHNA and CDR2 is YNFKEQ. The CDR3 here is CASSQARISLGPATGSDYGYTF. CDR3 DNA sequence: TGTGCCAGCAGCCAAGCCCGAATTAGCCTTGGACCAGCCACGGGGAGTGACTATGGCTACACCTTC.